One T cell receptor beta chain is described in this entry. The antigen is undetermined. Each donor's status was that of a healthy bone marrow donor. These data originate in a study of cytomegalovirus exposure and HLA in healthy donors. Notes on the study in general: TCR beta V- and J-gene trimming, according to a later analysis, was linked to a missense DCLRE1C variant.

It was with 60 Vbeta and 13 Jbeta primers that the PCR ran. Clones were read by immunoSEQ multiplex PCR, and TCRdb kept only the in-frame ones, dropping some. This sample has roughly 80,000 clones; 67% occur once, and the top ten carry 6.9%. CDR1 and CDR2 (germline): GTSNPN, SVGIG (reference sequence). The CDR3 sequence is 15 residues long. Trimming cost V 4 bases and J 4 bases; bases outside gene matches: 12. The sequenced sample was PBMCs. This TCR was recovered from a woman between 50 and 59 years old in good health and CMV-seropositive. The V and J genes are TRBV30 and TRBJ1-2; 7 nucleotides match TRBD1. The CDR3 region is CAWMVVRQGLYGYTF. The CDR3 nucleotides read TGTGCCTGGATGGTAGTGCGACAGGGCCTCTATGGCTACACCTTC.